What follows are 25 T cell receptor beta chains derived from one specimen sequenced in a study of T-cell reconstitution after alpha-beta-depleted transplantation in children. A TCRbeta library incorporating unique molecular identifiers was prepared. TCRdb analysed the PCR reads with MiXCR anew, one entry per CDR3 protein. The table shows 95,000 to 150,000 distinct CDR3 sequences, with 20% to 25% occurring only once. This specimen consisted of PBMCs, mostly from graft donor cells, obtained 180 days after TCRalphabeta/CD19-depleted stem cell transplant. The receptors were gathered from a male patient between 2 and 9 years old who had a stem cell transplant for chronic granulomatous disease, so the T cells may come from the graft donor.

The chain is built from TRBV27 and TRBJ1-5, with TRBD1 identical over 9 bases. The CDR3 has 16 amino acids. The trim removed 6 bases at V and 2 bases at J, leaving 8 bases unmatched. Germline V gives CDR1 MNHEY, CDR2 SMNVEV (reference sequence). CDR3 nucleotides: TGTGCCAGCAGCAAGGGACAGGGCAGGGGCAATCAGCCCCAGCATTTT. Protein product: CASSKGQGRGNQPQHF.

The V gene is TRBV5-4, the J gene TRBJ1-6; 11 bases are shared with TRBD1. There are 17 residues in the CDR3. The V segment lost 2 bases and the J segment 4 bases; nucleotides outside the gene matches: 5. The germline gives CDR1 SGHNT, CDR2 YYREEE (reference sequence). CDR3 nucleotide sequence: TGTGCCAGCAGCTTTAGGACAGGGGGCTTTTATAATTCACCCCTCCACTTT. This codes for CASSFRTGGFYNSPLHF.

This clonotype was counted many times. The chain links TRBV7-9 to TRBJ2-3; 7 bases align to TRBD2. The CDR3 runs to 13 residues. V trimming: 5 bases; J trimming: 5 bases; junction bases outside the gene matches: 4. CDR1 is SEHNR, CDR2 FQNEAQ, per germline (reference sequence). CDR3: CASSHRTRDTQYF. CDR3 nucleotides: TGTGCCAGCAGCCATCGGACTAGAGATACGCAGTATTTT.

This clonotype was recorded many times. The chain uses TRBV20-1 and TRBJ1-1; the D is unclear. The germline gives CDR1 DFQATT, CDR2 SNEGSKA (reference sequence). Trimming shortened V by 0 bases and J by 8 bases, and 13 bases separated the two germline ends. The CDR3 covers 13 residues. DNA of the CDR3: TGCAGTGCTAGAGAGGGGTTGGCTCGGGAAGCTTTCTTT. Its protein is CSAREGLAREAFF.

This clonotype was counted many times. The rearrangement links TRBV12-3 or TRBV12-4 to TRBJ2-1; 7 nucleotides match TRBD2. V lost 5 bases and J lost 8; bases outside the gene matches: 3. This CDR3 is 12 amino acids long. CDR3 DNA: TGTGCCAGCAGTCCTAGCGGATATGAGCAGTTCTTC. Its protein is CASSPSGYEQFF.

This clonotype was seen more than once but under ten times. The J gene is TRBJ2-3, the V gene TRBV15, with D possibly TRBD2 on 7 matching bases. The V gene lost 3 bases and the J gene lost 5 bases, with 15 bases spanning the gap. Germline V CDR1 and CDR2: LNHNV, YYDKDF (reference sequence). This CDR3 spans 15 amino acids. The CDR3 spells CATSRIRGGGDTQYF. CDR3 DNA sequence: TGTGCCACCAGCAGGATCAGGGGAGGGGGAGATACGCAGTATTTT.

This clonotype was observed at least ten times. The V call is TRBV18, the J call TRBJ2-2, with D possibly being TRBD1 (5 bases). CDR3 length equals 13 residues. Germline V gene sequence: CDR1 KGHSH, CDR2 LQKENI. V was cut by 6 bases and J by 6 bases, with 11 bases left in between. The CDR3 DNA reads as TGTGCCAGCTCGCCTCAGGGCTCCGGGGAGCTGTTTTTT. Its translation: CASSPQGSGELFF.

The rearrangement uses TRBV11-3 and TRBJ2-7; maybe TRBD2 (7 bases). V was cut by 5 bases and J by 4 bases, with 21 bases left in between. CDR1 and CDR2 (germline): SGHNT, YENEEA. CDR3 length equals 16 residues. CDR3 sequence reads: CASSPGRGPSPYEQYF. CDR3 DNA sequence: TGTGCCAGCAGCCCCGGGCGGGGGCCTTCACCTTACGAGCAGTACTTC.

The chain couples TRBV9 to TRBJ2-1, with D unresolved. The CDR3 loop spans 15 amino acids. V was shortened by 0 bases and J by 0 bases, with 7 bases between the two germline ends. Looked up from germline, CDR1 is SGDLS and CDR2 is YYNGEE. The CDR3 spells CASSVGANSYNEQFF. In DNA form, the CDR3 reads TGTGCCAGCAGCGTAGGGGCTAACTCCTACAATGAGCAGTTCTTC.

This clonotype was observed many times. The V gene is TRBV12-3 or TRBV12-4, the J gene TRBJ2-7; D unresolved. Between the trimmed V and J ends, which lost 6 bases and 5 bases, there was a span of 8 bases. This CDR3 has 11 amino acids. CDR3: CASRKSHEQYF. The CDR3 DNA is TGTGCCAGCAGAAAGTCCCACGAGCAGTACTTC.

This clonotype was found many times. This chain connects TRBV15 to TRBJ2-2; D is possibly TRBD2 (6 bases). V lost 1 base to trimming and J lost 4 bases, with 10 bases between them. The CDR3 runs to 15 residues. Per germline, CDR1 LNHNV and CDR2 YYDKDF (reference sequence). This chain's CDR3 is CATSRGGVGTGELFF. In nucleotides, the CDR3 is TGTGCCACCAGCAGAGGGGGGGTCGGCACCGGGGAGCTGTTTTTT.

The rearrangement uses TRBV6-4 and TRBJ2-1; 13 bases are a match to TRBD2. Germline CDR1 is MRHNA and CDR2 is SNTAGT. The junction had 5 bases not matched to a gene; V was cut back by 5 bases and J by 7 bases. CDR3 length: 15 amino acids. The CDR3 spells CASSLGLAGLNEQFF. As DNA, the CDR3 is TGTGCCAGCAGTCTGGGACTAGCGGGATTGAATGAGCAGTTCTTC.

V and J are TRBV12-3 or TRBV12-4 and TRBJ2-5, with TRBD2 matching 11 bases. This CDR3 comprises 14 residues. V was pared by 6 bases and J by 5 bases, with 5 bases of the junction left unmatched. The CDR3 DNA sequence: TGTGCCAGCAGCCCTACTAGCGGGAGTGAGACCCAGTACTTC. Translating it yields CASSPTSGSETQYF.

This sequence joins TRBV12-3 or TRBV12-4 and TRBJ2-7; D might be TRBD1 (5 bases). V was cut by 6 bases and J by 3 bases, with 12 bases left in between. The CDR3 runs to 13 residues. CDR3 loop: CASSSGYFYEQYF. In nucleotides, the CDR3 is TGTGCCAGCAGCTCAGGGTACTTCTACGAGCAGTACTTC.

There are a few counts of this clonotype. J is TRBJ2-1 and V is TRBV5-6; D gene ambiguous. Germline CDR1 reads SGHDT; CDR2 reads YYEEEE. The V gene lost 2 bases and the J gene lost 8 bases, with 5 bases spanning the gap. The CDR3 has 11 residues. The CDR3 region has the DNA TGTGCCAGCAGCTTCGAAGATGAGCAGTTCTTC. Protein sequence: CASSFEDEQFF.

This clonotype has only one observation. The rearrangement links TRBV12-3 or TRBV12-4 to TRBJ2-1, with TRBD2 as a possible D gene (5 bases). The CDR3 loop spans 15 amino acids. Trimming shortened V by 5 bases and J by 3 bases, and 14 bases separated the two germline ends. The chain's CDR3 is CASSVWRALYNEQFF. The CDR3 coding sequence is TGTGCCAGCAGTGTCTGGCGGGCGCTCTACAATGAGCAGTTCTTC.

CDR3 coding DNA: TGTGCCAGCAGCCGACAGGGGACGACTGAAGCTTTCTTT. Its protein product is CASSRQGTTEAFF. The chain combines TRBV6-1 with TRBJ1-1, with 8 nucleotides matching TRBD1. The V and J ends lost 6 bases and 5 bases, in that order; junction bases with no gene match: 5. CDR1 is MNHNS, CDR2 SASEGT, per germline. The CDR3 contains 13 residues.

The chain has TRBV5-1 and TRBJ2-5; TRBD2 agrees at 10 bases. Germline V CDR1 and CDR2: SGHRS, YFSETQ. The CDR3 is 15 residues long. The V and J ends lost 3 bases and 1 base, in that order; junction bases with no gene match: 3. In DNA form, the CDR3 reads TGCGCCAGCAGCTCACTAGCGGGGCCCCAAGAGACCCAGTACTTC. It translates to CASSSLAGPQETQYF.

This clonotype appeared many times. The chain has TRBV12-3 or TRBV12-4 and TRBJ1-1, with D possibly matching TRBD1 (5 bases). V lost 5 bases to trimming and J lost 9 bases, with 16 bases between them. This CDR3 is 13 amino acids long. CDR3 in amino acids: CASSPLAGQKAFF. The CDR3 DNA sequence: TGTGCCAGCAGTCCCCTGGCGGGGCAAAAAGCTTTCTTT.

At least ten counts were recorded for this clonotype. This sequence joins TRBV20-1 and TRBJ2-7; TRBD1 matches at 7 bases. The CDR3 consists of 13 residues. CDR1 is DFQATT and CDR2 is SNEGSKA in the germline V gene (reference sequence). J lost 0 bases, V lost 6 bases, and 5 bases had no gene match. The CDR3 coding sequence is TGCAGTGCGTGGACAGGTCACTCCTACGAGCAGTACTTC. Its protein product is CSAWTGHSYEQYF.

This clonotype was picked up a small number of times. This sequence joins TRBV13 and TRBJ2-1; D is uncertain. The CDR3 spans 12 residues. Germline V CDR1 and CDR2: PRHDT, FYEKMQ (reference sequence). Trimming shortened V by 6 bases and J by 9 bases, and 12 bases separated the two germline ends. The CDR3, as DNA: TGTGCCAGCAGTGCCCGAGAGCTTGAGCAGTTCTTC. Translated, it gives CASSARELEQFF.

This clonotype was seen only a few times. This chain's CDR3 is CSATVDSATNEKLFF. CDR3 sequence (DNA): TGCAGTGCTACAGTGGACAGCGCAACTAATGAAAAACTGTTTTTT. The J gene is TRBJ1-4, the V gene TRBV20-1, with D possibly matching TRBD1 (6 bases). The germline CDR1 and CDR2 sequences are DFQATT and SNEGSKA (reference sequence). Trimming removed 4 bases at V and 0 bases at J, with 12 bases between. The CDR3 is 15 amino acids.

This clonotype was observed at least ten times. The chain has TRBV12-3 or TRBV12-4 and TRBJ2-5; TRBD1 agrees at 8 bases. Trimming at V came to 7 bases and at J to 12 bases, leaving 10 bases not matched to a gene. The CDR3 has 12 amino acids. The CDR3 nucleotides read TGTGCCAGCACTCTCGGCACGGACAGGGAGTACTTC. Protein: CASTLGTDREYF.

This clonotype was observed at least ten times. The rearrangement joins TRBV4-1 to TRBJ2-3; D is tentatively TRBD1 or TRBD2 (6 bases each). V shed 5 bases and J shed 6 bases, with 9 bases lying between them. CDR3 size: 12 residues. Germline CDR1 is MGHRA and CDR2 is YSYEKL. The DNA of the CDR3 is TGCGCCAGCAGCTTAGGGGGGGATACGCAGTATTTT. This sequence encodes CASSLGGDTQYF.

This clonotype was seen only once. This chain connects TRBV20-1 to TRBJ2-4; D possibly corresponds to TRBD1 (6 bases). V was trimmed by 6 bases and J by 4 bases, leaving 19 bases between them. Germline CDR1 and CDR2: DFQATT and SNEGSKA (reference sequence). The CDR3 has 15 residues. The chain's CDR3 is CSATTTGQSKNIQYF. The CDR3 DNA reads TGCAGTGCCACAACCACCGGACAGTCTAAAAACATTCAGTACTTC.